Sequencing of this TCR beta chain was carried out in a study of metastatic and nonmetastatic thyroid tumors. This clone was found many times. Its ends do not fully match the called genes, so a read error is possible. TCRdb called clones again from the PCR reads with MiXCR. The table records some 50,000 clones, approximately 20% of them present only once. The CDR3 is 15 amino acids. Every patient was untreated before thyroid surgery. The chain combines TRBV12-3 or TRBV12-4 with TRBJ2-1; D might be TRBD2 (5 bases). Sample: blood. The sequence was collected from a male donor with papillary thyroid cancer or a benign thyroid nodule (not recorded which). Some clones in this sample may be carry-over from other donors' samples. The CDR3 bases are TGTGCCAGCAGTATAGCGCCCAGCTCCTACAATGAGCAGTTCTTC. It specifies CASSIAPSSYNEQFF.